This T cell receptor (beta chain) was sequenced in a study of CD8 T cells in ankylosing spondylitis. Germline loops: CDR1 MNHEY, CDR2 SMNVEV (reference sequence). The V and J ends lost 6 bases and 1 base respectively, with 5 bases between them. The CDR3 extends over 12 amino acids. This clonotype was counted at least ten times. Quantitative 5'-RACE with molecular barcodes was used to make the TCR beta libraries. TCRdb called the 5' RACE reads again in MiXCR, with one record for every CDR3 protein. The data contain some 140,000 distinct CDR3 sequences, approximately 7.3% of them singletons. The source is a female donor with ankylosing spondylitis or in good health (not recorded which). Input material: blood, either unsorted or a sorted T cell fraction (not recorded which). The chain uses TRBV27 and TRBJ2-3, with D possibly TRBD1 on 5 matching bases. The CDR3 loop is CASRQGTDTQYF. CDR3 bases: TGTGCCAGCAGACAGGGCACAGATACGCAGTATTTT.